The 20 T cell receptor beta chains reported below all come from one sample, sequenced in a study of CD8+CD57+ T cells in acquired aplastic anemia. Genomic DNA, serving as template, underwent TCR beta VDJ and CDR3 profiling. One entry per CDR3 protein results from TCRdb running MiXCR on the reads. This sample carries some 160,000 distinct CDR3 sequences, around 52% of them seen once, and the ten largest clones take more than 30%. Before being chosen for sequencing, patients had shown CD8+CD57+ cell expansion by flow cytometry. Sequences were obtained from sorted CD4+, CD8+, or CD8+CD57+ T cells (not recorded which) from PBMCs. The source is a human donor with aplastic anemia.

This clonotype was seen repeatedly, ten times or more. This rearrangement joins TRBV9 to TRBJ2-3, with D possibly matching TRBD2 (6 bases). V was pared by 4 bases and J by 0 bases, with 18 bases between. Germline V lookup: CDR1 SGDLS, CDR2 YYNGEE. This CDR3 is built from 17 residues. For the CDR3, the DNA is TGTGCCAGCAGCCCAGAGGGAAGCGGGCGAAGCACAGATACGCAGTATTTT. Its translation is CASSPEGSGRSTDTQYF.

There are many counts of this clonotype. The chain uses TRBV24-1 and TRBJ1-1, with D hard to call. V lost 7 bases, J lost 5 bases, and 10 bases lay in between. This CDR3 contains 12 residues. Germline CDR1 and CDR2: KGHDR and SFDVKD. The CDR3, as DNA: TGTGCCACCAGGGGGTTTGGGACTGAAGCTTTCTTT. Translated: CATRGFGTEAFF.

This clonotype occurred many times. J is TRBJ2-1 and V is TRBV4-3; 7 bases are shared with TRBD1. The germline CDR1 and CDR2 sequences are LGHNA and YSLEER. This CDR3 has 15 residues. V was clipped by 1 base and J by 2 bases; unmatched bases: 2. Here the CDR3 DNA reads TGCGCCAGCAGCCAAGGACAGGGAGCCTACAATGAGCAGTTCTTC. Residues: CASSQGQGAYNEQFF.

With regard to this clonotype: This clone may be a read error of a much larger clone one base away. This chain links TRBV12-3 or TRBV12-4 with TRBJ1-2; D is unresolved. The CDR3 length is 14 residues. V was clipped by 4 bases and J by 1 base, with 10 bases between them. The CDR3 DNA reads TGTGCCAGCAGTTCTTATGGGGTTAACTATGGCTACACCTTC. It specifies CASSSYGVNYGYTF.

This chain joins TRBV19 and TRBJ1-5; D is uncertain. The germline CDR1 and CDR2 sequences are LNHDA and SQIVND (reference sequence). Trimming took 4 bases from V and 9 from J, leaving 13 bases between them. The CDR3 has 13 residues. CDR3 amino acids: CASSTSAPRPQHF. The CDR3 nucleotides read TGTGCCAGTAGTACGTCGGCCCCCAGGCCCCAGCATTTT.

In this sample, this clonotype turned up many times. The rearrangement links TRBV5-5 to TRBJ2-7; D not resolved. This CDR3 comprises 12 residues. Germline lookup yields CDR1 SGHKS and CDR2 YYEKEE (reference sequence). Trimming removed 3 bases from V and 5 bases from J, with 9 bases in between. The CDR3 protein is CASSYITDEQYF. As DNA, the CDR3 is TGTGCCAGCAGCTACATTACCGACGAGCAGTACTTC.

This clonotype was seen at least ten times. The rearrangement joins TRBV2 to TRBJ2-2; 9 bases match TRBD1. Losses at the gene ends were 6 bases for V and 5 bases for J; bases not matched to a gene: 7. The CDR3 totals 15 residues. Germline CDR1 SNHLY, CDR2 FYNNEI. This CDR3 reads CASRPGQGGTGELFF. CDR3 bases: TGTGCCAGCAGGCCGGGACAGGGAGGGACCGGGGAGCTGTTTTTT. Full variable domain (remainder filled in from reference TRBV2 and TRBJ2-2): EPEVTQTPSHQVTQMGQEVILRCVPISNHLYFYWYRQILGQKVEFLVSFYNNEISEKSEIFDDQFSVERPDGSNFTLKIRSTKLEDSAMYFCASRPGQGGTGELFFGEGSRLTVL.

The chain has TRBV25-1 and TRBJ2-7; D tentatively reads TRBD1 or TRBD2 (5 bases each). The CDR3 sequence is 18 residues long. The V end lost 5 bases, the J end lost 3 bases, and 26 bases lay between the germline ends. The V gene's germline CDR1 is MGHDK and CDR2 SYGVNS. The CDR3 region is CASSMGVGSDSGSYEQYF. The CDR3 region has the DNA TGTGCCAGCAGTATGGGAGTTGGATCCGACAGTGGGAGCTACGAGCAGTACTTC.

This clonotype was seen only a few times. This rearrangement joins TRBV4-1 to TRBJ1-1, with D unclear. V was clipped by 2 bases and J by 2 bases, with 9 bases between them. The CDR3 has 14 amino acids. Germline V CDR1 and CDR2: MGHRA, YSYEKL. CDR3 sequence: CASSQMQANTEAFF. Written as DNA, the CDR3 is TGCGCCAGCAGCCAAATGCAGGCTAACACTGAAGCTTTCTTT.

The sample holds one count of this clonotype. The chain uses TRBV10-3 and TRBJ2-3, with TRBD2 matching over 9 bases. V dropped 3 bases and J dropped 0; count of bases not matched to a gene: 7. Germline lookup yields CDR1 ENHRY and CDR2 SYGVKD. The CDR3 has 17 amino acids. This CDR3 is CAISDWLAGSSTDTQYF. Written as DNA, the CDR3 is TGTGCCATCAGTGACTGGCTAGCGGGGTCTAGCACAGATACGCAGTATTTT.

This clonotype was observed at least ten times. The V call is TRBV5-1, the J call TRBJ2-5; D is tentatively TRBD1 or TRBD2 (5 bases each). The CDR3 consists of 16 residues. Germline loops: CDR1 SGHRS, CDR2 YFSETQ. Trimming pared 0 bases from V and 4 bases from J, leaving 16 bases between. The CDR3 sequence: CASSLGGEGAGETQYF. CDR3 DNA: TGCGCCAGCAGCTTGGGAGGGGAAGGCGCGGGAGAGACCCAGTACTTC.

At least ten counts were recorded for this clonotype. The chain employs TRBV14 and TRBJ2-7; D perhaps matches TRBD1 (6 bases). The germline V and J ends were trimmed by 0 bases and 5 bases, with 17 bases remaining between them. CDR3 length: 16 residues. Per the germline V gene, CDR1 is SGHDN and CDR2 is FVKESK. DNA of the CDR3: TGTGCCAGCAGCCAAGATAGGGGTACAGGGATCCACGAGCAGTACTTC. Its protein product is CASSQDRGTGIHEQYF. Combining the CDR3 with reference TRBV14 and TRBJ2-7 gives the whole variable domain EAGVTQFPSHSVIEKGQTVTLRCDPISGHDNLYWYRRVMGKEIKFLLHFVKESKQDESGMPNNRFLAERTGGTYSTLKVQPAELEDSGVYFCASSQDRGTGIHEQYFGPGTRLTVT.

This clonotype was seen repeatedly, ten times or more. V gene TRBV5-5 combines with J gene TRBJ2-7, with D unclear. The CDR3 loop spans 13 amino acids. The V gene lost 4 bases and the J gene lost 2 bases, with 10 bases spanning the gap. CDR1 and CDR2 from the germline V gene are SGHKS and YYEKEE (reference sequence). The CDR3 here is CASSPLETYEQYF. CDR3 DNA: TGTGCCAGCAGCCCCCTAGAAACCTACGAGCAGTACTTC.

The table lists this clonotype with many counts. The CDR3 here is CATSDLGQGDTGELFF. The CDR3 DNA follows: TGTGCCACCAGTGATTTGGGACAGGGGGACACCGGGGAGCTGTTTTTT. J is TRBJ2-2 and V is TRBV24-1; 10 nucleotides line up with TRBD1. With 0 bases clipped from V and 3 bases from J, the junction kept 0 bases outside the gene matches. The CDR3 spans 16 residues. Germline V lookup: CDR1 KGHDR, CDR2 SFDVKD.

V and J are TRBV7-9 and TRBJ1-2; D gene ambiguous. The CDR3 has 12 amino acids. The V gene's germline CDR1 is SEHNR and CDR2 FQNEAQ (reference sequence). V was pared by 4 bases and J by 5 bases, with 8 bases between. CDR3 coding DNA: TGTGCCAGCAGCTCGGACTCGTATGGCTACACCTTC. Protein product: CASSSDSYGYTF.

This clonotype was counted at least ten times. The chain carries TRBV20-1 and TRBJ2-7, with TRBD1 identical over 9 bases. The germline CDR1 and CDR2 sequences are DFQATT and SNEGSKA (reference sequence). The CDR3 consists of 12 residues. The CDR3 is CGVQGAEDEQYF. The CDR3 coding sequence is TGCGGAGTACAGGGGGCAGAGGACGAGCAGTACTTC.

The rearrangement links TRBV19 to TRBJ1-1; D is unclear. V was pared by 0 bases and J by 4 bases, with 6 bases between. Germline lookup yields CDR1 LNHDA and CDR2 SQIVND (reference sequence). The CDR3 loop spans 13 amino acids. CDR3 region: CASSIDPGTEAFF. CDR3 nucleotide sequence: TGTGCCAGTAGTATAGATCCGGGCACTGAAGCTTTCTTT.

Of note for this clonotype: This may come from a read error, since a much larger clone is one base off. This rearrangement joins TRBV10-3 to TRBJ1-1, with no clear D. The CDR3 runs 12 residues. CDR1 ENHRY and CDR2 SYGVKD come from the germline V gene. The CDR3 loop reads CASSYYATEALF. CDR3 sequence (DNA): TGTGCCAGCAGTTACTATGCCACTGAAGCTCTCTTT.

The V and J genes are TRBV11-1 and TRBJ2-3; D gene ambiguous. V was trimmed by 10 bases and J by 2 bases, leaving 19 bases between them. This CDR3 has 15 residues. The germline CDR1 and CDR2 sequences are SGHAT and FQDESV (reference sequence). The DNA of the CDR3 is TGTGCCACCAGTGATATTGCAGGTACCACAGATACGCAGTATTTT. It translates to CATSDIAGTTDTQYF. The full variable domain, in which reference TRBV11-1 and TRBJ2-3 provide the parts outside the CDR3, is EAEVAQSPRYKITEKSQAVAFWCDPISGHATLYWYRQILGQGPELLVQFQDESVVDDSQLPKDRFSAERLKGVDSTLKIQPAELGDSAMYLCATSDIAGTTDTQYFGPGTRLTVL.

This clonotype appeared a few times. The chain couples TRBV19 to TRBJ1-1; possible D gene TRBD1, 5 bases. Trimming stripped 3 bases from V and 4 bases from J, with 12 bases between. The germline V gene encodes CDR1 LNHDA and CDR2 SQIVND (reference sequence). This CDR3 region has 14 residues. The chain's CDR3 is CASSMGVRGTEAFF. For the CDR3, the DNA is TGTGCCAGTAGTATGGGGGTGCGGGGCACTGAAGCTTTCTTT.